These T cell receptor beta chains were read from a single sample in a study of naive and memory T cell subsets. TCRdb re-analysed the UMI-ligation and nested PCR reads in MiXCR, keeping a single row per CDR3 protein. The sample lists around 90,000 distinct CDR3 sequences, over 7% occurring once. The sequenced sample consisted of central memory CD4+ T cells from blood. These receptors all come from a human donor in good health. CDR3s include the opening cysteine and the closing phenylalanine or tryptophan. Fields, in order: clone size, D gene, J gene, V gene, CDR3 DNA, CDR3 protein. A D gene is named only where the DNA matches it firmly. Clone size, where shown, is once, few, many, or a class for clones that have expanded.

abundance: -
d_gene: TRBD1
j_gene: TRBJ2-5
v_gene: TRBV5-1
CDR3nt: TGCGCCAGCGGCTATAGGGACAGACAAGAGACCCAGTACTTC
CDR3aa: CASGYRDRQETQYF

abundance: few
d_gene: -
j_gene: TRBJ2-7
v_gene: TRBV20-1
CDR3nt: TGCAGTGCTAGAGGTGATACCGAGCAGTACTTC
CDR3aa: CSARGDTEQYF

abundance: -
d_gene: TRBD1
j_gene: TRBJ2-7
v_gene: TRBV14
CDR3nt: TGTGCCAGCAGCCGGACAGGGTTCTACGAGCAGTACTTC
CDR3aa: CASSRTGFYEQYF

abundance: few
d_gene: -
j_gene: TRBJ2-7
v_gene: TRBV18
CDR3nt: TGTGCCAGCTCACCGGGCGGACAGAGCTACGAGCAGTACTTC
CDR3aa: CASSPGGQSYEQYF

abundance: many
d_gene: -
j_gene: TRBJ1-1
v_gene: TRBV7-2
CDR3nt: TGTGCCAGCAGCTTAGCGGGCAGGGGTTTCACTGAAGCTTTCTTT
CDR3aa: CASSLAGRGFTEAFF

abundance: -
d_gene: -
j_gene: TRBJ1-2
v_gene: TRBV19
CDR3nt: TGTGCCAGTAGTATCACGGACGGATACTATGGCTACACCTTC
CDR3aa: CASSITDGYYGYTF

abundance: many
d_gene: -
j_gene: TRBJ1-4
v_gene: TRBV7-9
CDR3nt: TGTGCCAGCAGCTTAAAGGGGGTTCCTAATGAAAAACTGTTTTTT
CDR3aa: CASSLKGVPNEKLFF

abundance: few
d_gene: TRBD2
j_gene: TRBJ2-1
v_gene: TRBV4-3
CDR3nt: TGCGCCAGCAGCCAGGACCCGGGGACTAGCGGGAGTTTGTCCAATGAGCAGTTCTTC
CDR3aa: CASSQDPGTSGSLSNEQFF

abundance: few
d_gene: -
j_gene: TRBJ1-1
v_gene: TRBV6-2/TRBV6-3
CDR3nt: TGTGCCAACAGCCGGACAGTTCGGGAAGCTTTCTTT
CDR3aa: CANSRTVREAFF

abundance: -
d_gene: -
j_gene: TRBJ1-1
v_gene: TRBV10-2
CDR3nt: TGCGCCAGCAAGCGGTTGAACACTGAAGCTTTCTTT
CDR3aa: CASKRLNTEAFF

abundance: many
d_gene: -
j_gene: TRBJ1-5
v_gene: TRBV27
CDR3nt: TGTGCCAGCAGTATGGGGGGGGGCAATCAGCCCCAGCATTTT
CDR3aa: CASSMGGGNQPQHF

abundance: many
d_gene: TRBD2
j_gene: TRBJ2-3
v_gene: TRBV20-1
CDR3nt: TGCAGTGCTAGAGATTTGCGGACTAGTGTAGGAGATACGCAGTATTTT
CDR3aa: CSARDLRTSVGDTQYF

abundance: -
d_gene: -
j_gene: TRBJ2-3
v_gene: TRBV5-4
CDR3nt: TGTGCCAGCAGCTTGGGCAGTTACACAGATACGCAGTATTTT
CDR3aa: CASSLGSYTDTQYF

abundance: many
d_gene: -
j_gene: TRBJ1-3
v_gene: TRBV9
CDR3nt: TGTGCCAGCAGCGTAGGGGGCAGCTCACCCTCTGGAAACACCATATATTTT
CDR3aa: CASSVGGSSPSGNTIYF

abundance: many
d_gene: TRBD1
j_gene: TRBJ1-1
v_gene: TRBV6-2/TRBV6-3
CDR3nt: TGTGCCAGCAGTGACAGGGCAGAAGCTTTCTTT
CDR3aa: CASSDRAEAFF

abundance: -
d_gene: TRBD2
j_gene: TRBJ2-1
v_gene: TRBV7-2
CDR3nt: TGTGCCAGCAGCTTATCGCCGGGGGGATCCTACAATGAGCAGTTCTTC
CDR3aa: CASSLSPGGSYNEQFF

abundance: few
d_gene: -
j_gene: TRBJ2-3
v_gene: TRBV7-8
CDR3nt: TGTGCCAGCAGCCGCAACGCAGATACGCAGTATTTT
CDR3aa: CASSRNADTQYF

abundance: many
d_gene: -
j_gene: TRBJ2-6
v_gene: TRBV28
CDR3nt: TGTGCCAGCAGGAGGGGACTCTCCTCTGGGGCCAACGTCCTGACTTTC
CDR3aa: CASRRGLSSGANVLTF

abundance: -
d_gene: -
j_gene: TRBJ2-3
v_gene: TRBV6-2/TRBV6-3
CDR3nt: TGTGCCAGCAGTACCCCCCGGACAGATACGCAGTATTTT
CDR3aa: CASSTPRTDTQYF

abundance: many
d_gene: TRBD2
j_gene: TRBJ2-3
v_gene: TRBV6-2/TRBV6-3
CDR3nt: TGTGCCAGCAGTCCCACGAAGACTAGCGGAAACACAGATACGCAGTATTTT
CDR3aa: CASSPTKTSGNTDTQYF

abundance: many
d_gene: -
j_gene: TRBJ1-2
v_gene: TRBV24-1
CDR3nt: TGTGCCACCAGTGACCCGACCCACTTCTATGGCTACACCTTC
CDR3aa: CATSDPTHFYGYTF